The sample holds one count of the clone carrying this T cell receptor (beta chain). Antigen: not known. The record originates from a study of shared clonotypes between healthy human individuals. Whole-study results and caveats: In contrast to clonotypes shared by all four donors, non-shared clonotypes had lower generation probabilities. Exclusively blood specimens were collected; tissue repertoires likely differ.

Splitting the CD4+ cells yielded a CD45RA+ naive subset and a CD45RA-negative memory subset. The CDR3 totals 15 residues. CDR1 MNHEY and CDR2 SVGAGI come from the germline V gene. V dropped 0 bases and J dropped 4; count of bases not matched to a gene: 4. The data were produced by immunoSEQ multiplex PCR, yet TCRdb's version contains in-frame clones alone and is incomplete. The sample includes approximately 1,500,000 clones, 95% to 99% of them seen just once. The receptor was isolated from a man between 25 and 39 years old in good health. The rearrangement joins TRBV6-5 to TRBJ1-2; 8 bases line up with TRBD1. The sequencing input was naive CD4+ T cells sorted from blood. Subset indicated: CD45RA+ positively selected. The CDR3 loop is CASSYSDRASYGYTF. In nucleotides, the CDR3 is TGTGCCAGCAGTTACTCGGACAGGGCCTCCTATGGCTACACCTTC.